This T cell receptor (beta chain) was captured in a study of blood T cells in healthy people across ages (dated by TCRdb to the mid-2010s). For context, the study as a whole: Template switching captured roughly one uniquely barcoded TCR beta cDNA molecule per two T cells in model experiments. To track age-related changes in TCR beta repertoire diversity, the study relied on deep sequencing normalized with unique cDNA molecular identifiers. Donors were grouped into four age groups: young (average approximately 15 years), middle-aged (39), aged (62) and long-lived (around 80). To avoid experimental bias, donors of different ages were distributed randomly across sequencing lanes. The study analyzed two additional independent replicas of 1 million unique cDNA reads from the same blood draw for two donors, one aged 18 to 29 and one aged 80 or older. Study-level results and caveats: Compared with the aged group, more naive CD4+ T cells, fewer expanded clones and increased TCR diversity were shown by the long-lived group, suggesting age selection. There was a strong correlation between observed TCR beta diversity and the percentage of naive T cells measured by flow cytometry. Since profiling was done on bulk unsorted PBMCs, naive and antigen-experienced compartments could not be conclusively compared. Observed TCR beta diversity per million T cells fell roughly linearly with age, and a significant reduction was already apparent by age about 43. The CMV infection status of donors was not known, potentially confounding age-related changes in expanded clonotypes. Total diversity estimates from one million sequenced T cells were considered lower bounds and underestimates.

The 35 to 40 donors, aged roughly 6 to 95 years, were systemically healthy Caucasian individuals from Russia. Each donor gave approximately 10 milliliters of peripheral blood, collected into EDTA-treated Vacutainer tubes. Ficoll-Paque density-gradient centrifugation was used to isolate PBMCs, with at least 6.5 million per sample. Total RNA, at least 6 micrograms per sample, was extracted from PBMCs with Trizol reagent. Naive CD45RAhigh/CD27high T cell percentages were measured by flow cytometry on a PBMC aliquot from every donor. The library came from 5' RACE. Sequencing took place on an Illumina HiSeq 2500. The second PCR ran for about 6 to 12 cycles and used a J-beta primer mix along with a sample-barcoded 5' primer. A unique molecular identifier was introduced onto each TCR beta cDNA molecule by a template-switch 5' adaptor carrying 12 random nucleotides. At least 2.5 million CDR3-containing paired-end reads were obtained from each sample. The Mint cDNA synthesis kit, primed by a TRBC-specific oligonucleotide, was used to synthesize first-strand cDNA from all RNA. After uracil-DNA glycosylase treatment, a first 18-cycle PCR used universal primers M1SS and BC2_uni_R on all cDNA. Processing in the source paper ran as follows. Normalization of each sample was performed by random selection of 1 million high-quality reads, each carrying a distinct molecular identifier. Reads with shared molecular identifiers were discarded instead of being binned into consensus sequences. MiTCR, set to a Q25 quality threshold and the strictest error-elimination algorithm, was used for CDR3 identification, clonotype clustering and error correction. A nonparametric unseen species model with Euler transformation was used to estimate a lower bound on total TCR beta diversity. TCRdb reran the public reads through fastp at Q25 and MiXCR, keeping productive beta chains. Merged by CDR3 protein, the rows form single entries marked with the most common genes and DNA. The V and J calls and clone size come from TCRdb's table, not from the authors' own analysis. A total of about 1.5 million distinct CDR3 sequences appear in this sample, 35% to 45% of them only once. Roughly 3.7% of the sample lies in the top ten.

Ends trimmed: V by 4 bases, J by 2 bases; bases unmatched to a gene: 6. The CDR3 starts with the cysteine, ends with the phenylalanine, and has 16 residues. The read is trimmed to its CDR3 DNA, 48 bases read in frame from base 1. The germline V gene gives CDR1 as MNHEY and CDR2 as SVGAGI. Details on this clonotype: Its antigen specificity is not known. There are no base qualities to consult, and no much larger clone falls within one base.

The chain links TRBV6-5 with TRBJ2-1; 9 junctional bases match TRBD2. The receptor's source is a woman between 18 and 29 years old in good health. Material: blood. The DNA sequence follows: TGTGCCAGCAGTTCCCGGGGCGGGGGGGCCTACAATGAGCAGTTCTTC. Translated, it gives CASSSRGGGAYNEQFF.